This TCR beta chain was sequenced in a study of T-cell reconstitution after alpha-beta-depleted transplantation in children. Whole-study findings and limits: The study traced high day-60 TCRbeta diversity in some patients to surviving recipient T cells and thymic progenitors. T-cell counts and diversity at one year post-transplant came mainly from newly produced T cells. As was reported, about two months after transplant, alpha-beta T cells came from several hundred expanded graft clones.

Researchers prepared the TCRbeta library using unique molecular identifiers, the study reports. TCRdb analysed the PCR reads with MiXCR anew, one entry per CDR3 protein. The sample lists 250,000 or so distinct CDR3 sequences, under 30% occurring once. The CDR3 sequence is 14 residues long. With 5 bases clipped from V and 7 bases from J, the junction kept 7 bases outside the gene matches. CDR1 is SNHLY, CDR2 FYNNEI, per germline. With regard to this clonotype: No antigen is known for it.

The sequencing used PBMCs, mostly from graft donor cells, collected 360 days after TCRalphabeta/CD19-depleted stem cell transplant. This chain connects TRBV2 to TRBJ1-4; 7 nucleotides line up with TRBD1. The sequence came from a female patient aged 2-9 years who had a stem cell transplant for congenital amegakaryocytic thrombocytopenia, so the T cells may come from the graft donor. The CDR3 coding sequence is TGTGCCAGCAGTCCTGACAGGGTTGCTGAAAAACTGTTTTTT. This sequence encodes CASSPDRVAEKLFF.